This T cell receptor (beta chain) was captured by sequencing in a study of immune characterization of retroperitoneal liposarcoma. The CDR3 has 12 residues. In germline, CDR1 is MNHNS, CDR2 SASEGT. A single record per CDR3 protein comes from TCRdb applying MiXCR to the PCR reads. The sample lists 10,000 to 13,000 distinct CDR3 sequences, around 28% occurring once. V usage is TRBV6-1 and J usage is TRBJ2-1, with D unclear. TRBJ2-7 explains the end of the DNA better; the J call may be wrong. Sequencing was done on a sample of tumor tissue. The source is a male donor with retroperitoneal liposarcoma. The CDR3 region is CASSEVRYEQYF. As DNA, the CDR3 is TGTGCCAGCAGTGAAGTCCGGTACGAGCAGTACTTC.